The 23 T cell receptor beta chains in this list originate from one sample, sequenced in a study of molecular identifiers for immune sequencing clone quantification. A single record per CDR3 protein comes from TCRdb applying MiXCR to the PCR reads. The sample holds under 9,500 distinct CDR3 sequences, roughly 30% seen once. Material for sequencing was naive CD8+ T cells from blood, with Jurkat cell RNA spiked in. Subset noted: FACS-sorted CD8+CD4-CCR7+CD45RA+ naive T cells. The receptors stem from a human donor in good health. Some libraries in this study had Jurkat cell RNA spiked in.

The V gene is TRBV3-1, the J gene TRBJ1-5; D might be TRBD1 (6 bases). Trimming removed 2 bases at V and 6 bases at J, with 20 bases between. This CDR3 is built from 17 residues. The germline CDR1 and CDR2 sequences are LGHDT and YNNKEL (reference sequence). CDR3 sequence (DNA): TGTGCCAGCAGCCAAAGCCCCACAACGGGGGGCACTCAGCCCCAGCATTTT. Translating it yields CASSQSPTTGGTQPQHF.

This clonotype is classed as medium-sized. This sequence joins TRBV6-5 and TRBJ1-1; D gene uncertain. The CDR3 is made up of 13 amino acids. The germline gives CDR1 MNHEY, CDR2 SVGAGI. V lost 4 bases, J lost 4 bases, and 10 bases lay in between. As DNA, the CDR3 is TGTGCCAGCAGTTGGTTGGGGATCACTGAAGCTTTCTTT. Translating gives CASSWLGITEAFF.

Judged by abundance, this clonotype is medium-sized. The chain is built from TRBV28 and TRBJ2-7; 8 nucleotides align to TRBD2. CDR3 length: 14 amino acids. Germline CDR1 MDHEN, CDR2 SYDVKM. Trimming cost V 7 bases and J 2 bases; bases outside gene matches: 7. The CDR3 coding sequence is TGTGCCAGCACGGGCTTAGCGGGACCCTACGAGCAGTACTTC. Its protein is CASTGLAGPYEQYF.

The rearrangement uses TRBV29-1 and TRBJ1-1; a weak D match, TRBD1 (6 bases). Trimming stripped 4 bases from V and 7 bases from J, with 28 bases between. The CDR3 runs to 17 residues. Germline V gives CDR1 SQVTM, CDR2 ANQGSEA. The CDR3, as DNA: TGCAGCGTTGTTGGGACCCGGGGGGGGCAGGGTGCGAGTGAAGCTTTCTTT. This codes for CSVVGTRGGQGASEAFF. Drawing the rest from reference TRBV29-1 and TRBJ1-1, the complete variable domain is SAVISQKPSRDICQRGTSLTIQCQVDSQVTMMFWYRQQPGQSLTLIATANQGSEATYESGFVIDKFPISRPNLTFSTLTVSNMSPEDSSIYLCSVVGTRGGQGASEAFFGQGTRLTVV.

Judged by abundance, this clonotype is medium-sized. V gene TRBV28 combines with J gene TRBJ1-2; no clear D gene. The CDR3 is 13 residues long. Trimming shortened V by 7 bases and J by 3 bases, and 12 bases separated the two germline ends. Germline CDR1 is MDHEN and CDR2 is SYDVKM. The CDR3 sequence: CASTTPGYYGYTF. In DNA, the CDR3 is TGTGCCAGCACAACCCCAGGATACTATGGCTACACCTTC.

As for this clonotype: A read error is likely, as this CDR3 ends without the conserved phenylalanine or tryptophan. The rearrangement joins TRBV7-6 to TRBJ2-7; 10 positions agree with TRBD2. This CDR3 contains 15 residues. The trim removed 2 bases at V and 3 bases at J, leaving 4 bases unmatched. The V gene's germline CDR1 is SGHVS and CDR2 FNYEAQ. The CDR3 sequence is CASSLSRTSGYEQYL. CDR3 bases: TGTGCCAGCAGCTTATCTAGGACTAGCGGCTACGAGCAGTACCTC.

This clonotype was counted only a few times. This chain links TRBV7-8 with TRBJ1-1, with D unresolved. Germline V gene sequence: CDR1 SGHVS, CDR2 FQNEAQ. The CDR3 has 15 residues. The ends were cut back, 0 bases at V and 8 bases at J, with 16 bases in the middle. The CDR3 sequence is CASSLARAGFMEAFF. The CDR3 DNA reads as TGTGCCAGCAGCTTAGCGCGGGCCGGCTTCATGGAAGCTTTCTTT. The whole variable domain, filled in from reference TRBV7-8 and TRBJ1-1, reads GAGVSQSPRYKVAKRGQDVALRCDPISGHVSLFWYQQALGQGPEFLTYFQNEAQLDKSGLPSDRFFAERPEGSVSTLKIQRTQQEDSAVYLCASSLARAGFMEAFFGQGTRLTVV.

This clonotype was counted between two and nine times. The chain combines TRBV7-8 with TRBJ1-5; D is perhaps TRBD1 (5 bases). CDR3 size: 16 residues. Germline V gene data show CDR1 as SGHVS and CDR2 as FQNEAQ. V shed 0 bases and J shed 1 base, with 10 bases lying between them. CDR3 DNA sequence: TGTGCCAGCAGCTTAGCTGCCGGGGGAAGCAATCAGCCCCAGCATTTT. This sequence encodes CASSLAAGGSNQPQHF.

This clonotype was counted between two and nine times. The chain couples TRBV20-1 to TRBJ2-3; 13 bases are shared with TRBD2. CDR3 length: 16 residues. CDR1 DFQATT and CDR2 SNEGSKA come from the germline V gene (reference sequence). V trimming: 4 bases; J trimming: 4 bases; junction bases outside the gene matches: 8. The CDR3 loop is CSATIPGLAGPDTQYF. CDR3 in DNA: TGCAGTGCTACTATACCGGGACTAGCGGGACCAGATACGCAGTATTTT.

The chain links TRBV23-1 to TRBJ2-6; D is perhaps TRBD1 (7 bases). TRBV23-1 qualifies as an ORF whose function is uncertain. Trimming cost V 3 bases and J 7 bases, with 19 bases left between them. The CDR3 is made up of 17 amino acids. The DNA for the CDR3 is TGCGCCAGCAGTCAGACTAGGGGGCTCCCAGTCGCCAACGTCCTGACTTTC. Protein sequence: CASSQTRGLPVANVLTF.

To note about this clonotype: This CDR3 fails to terminate in the conserved phenylalanine or tryptophan, so it likely reflects a read error. V is TRBV9 and J is TRBJ2-4; possible D gene TRBD2, 5 bases. The CDR3 is 15 residues long. Looked up from germline, CDR1 is SGDLS and CDR2 is YYNGEE. Trimming shortened V by 0 bases and J by 3 bases, and 10 bases separated the two germline ends. CDR3 sequence reads: CASSVGPSFKNIQYI. CDR3 bases: TGTGCCAGCAGCGTAGGTCCTAGCTTCAAAAACATTCAGTACATC.

This clonotype is labeled as medium-sized. The rearrangement links TRBV5-4 to TRBJ2-6; unclear D gene. The CDR3 is 15 residues long. The ends were cut back, 4 bases at V and 4 bases at J, with 12 bases in the middle. Germline V lookup: CDR1 SGHNT, CDR2 YYREEE (reference sequence). The CDR3 reads CASSPENSGANVLTF. As DNA, the CDR3 is TGTGCCAGCAGCCCGGAGAATTCCGGGGCCAACGTCCTGACTTTC.

Of note for this clonotype: A much larger clone is a single base away; this may be a read error. The genes are TRBV7-2 and TRBJ2-3, with 13 bases fitting TRBD2. This CDR3 contains 17 residues. The germline V gene encodes CDR1 SGHTA and CDR2 FQGNSA. This chain's CDR3 is CASSEGLAGTSTDTQCF. DNA of the CDR3: TGTGCCAGCAGCGAGGGACTAGCGGGAACTAGCACAGATACGCAGTGTTTT.

Only a few counts were recorded for this clonotype. V is TRBV4-1 and J is TRBJ1-2; 8 bases agree with TRBD1. From germline, CDR1 is MGHRA and CDR2 YSYEKL. The CDR3 covers 12 residues. Trimming at V came to 3 bases and at J to 8 bases, leaving 2 bases not matched to a gene. CDR3 in DNA: TGCGCCAGCAGCCAGACAGGGGCCGGCTACACCTTC. It encodes CASSQTGAGYTF.

As to this clonotype: One end of the junction fails to match germline, which may point to a read error. The chain combines TRBV2 with TRBJ1-2; D might be TRBD1 (5 bases). This CDR3 is built from 18 residues. Germline assignment: CDR1 SNHLY and CDR2 FYNNEI. This CDR3 reads CASSEAGVGAAPNYGYNF. CDR3 sequence (DNA): TGTGCCAGCAGTGAAGCGGGTGTTGGGGCAGCCCCTAACTATGGCTACAACTTC.

The chain couples TRBV14 to TRBJ2-3; D remains ambiguous. Per the germline V gene, CDR1 is SGHDN and CDR2 is FVKESK. This CDR3 comprises 15 residues. Trimming removed 0 bases at V and 2 bases at J, with 9 bases between. The CDR3 DNA follows: TGTGCCAGCAGCCAAGAGGCCAGCTACACAGATACGCAGTATTTT. It yields the protein CASSQEASYTDTQYF.

The rearrangement links TRBV12-3 or TRBV12-4 to TRBJ2-3; 8 bases line up with TRBD1. The J call could be wrong; TRBJ1-5 is a better fit for the DNA end. This CDR3 has 18 amino acids. CDR3 in DNA: TGTGCCAGCAGTTTAGGGACAGGGCTAGGGAAGGACGGAGATACGCAGCATTTT. It is translated as CASSLGTGLGKDGDTQHF.

Comment on this clonotype: This CDR3 fails to terminate in the conserved phenylalanine or tryptophan, so it likely reflects a read error. This rearrangement joins TRBV29-1 to TRBJ2-7; TRBD1 or TRBD2 may be the D gene (5 bases each). The length of the CDR3 is 16 residues. V lost 7 bases and J 7 bases, leaving 29 bases between the germline ends. Germline assignment: CDR1 SQVTM and CDR2 ANQGSEA. CDR3 amino acids: CSASGLAGPNGEEQYI. The CDR3 DNA follows: TGCAGCGCCTCAGGGCTAGCTGGCCCCAACGGGGAGGAGCAGTACATC.

Sample share makes this clonotype medium-sized. V is TRBV29-1 and J is TRBJ2-5; 10 bases agree with TRBD2. The CDR3 runs to 15 residues. Germline lookup yields CDR1 SQVTM and CDR2 ANQGSEA. V was pared by 7 bases and J by 4 bases, with 12 bases of the junction left unmatched. Here the CDR3 DNA reads TGCAGCGCACAGAGGATAGCGGGAGGAAGAGAGACCCAGTACTTC. Amino acids: CSAQRIAGGRETQYF. Full variable domain (missing parts from reference TRBV29-1 and TRBJ2-5): SAVISQKPSRDICQRGTSLTIQCQVDSQVTMMFWYRQQPGQSLTLIATANQGSEATYESGFVIDKFPISRPNLTFSTLTVSNMSPEDSSIYLCSAQRIAGGRETQYFGPGTRLLVL.

This clonotype is medium-sized within its sample. The chain employs TRBV7-6 and TRBJ2-5, with 7 bases lining up with TRBD1. Germline trimming cut 1 base from V and 4 bases from J; bases unmatched to any gene: 12. In germline, CDR1 is SGHVS, CDR2 FNYEAQ. The length of the CDR3 is 17 residues. The CDR3, as DNA: TGTGCCAGCAGCTTAGGGGTGGCAGGGGGTCTGGTAGAGACCCAGTACTTC. Its protein product is CASSLGVAGGLVETQYF.

Concerning this clonotype itself: An end of the junction differs from the germline gene, which may be a read error. The V call is TRBV9, the J call TRBJ2-3, with D unresolved. CDR3 length: 12 amino acids. Germline lookup yields CDR1 SGDLS and CDR2 YYNGEE. CDR3 bases: TGTGCCAGCAGCGCCTCCCGAGCCGACATTCGTTTT. This codes for CASSASRADIRF.

Of note for this clonotype: Since no conserved phenylalanine or tryptophan closes the CDR3, a read error is the likely cause. V is TRBV7-9 and J is TRBJ2-3; unclear D gene. The CDR3 covers 12 residues. V was shortened by 4 bases and J by 1 base, with 3 bases between the two germline ends. Germline V gives CDR1 SEHNR, CDR2 FQNEAQ (reference sequence). CDR3 bases: TGTGCCAGCAGCTCCGGCACAGATACGCAGTATCTT. Its protein is CASSSGTDTQYL.

This clonotype was observed once. V is TRBV7-9 and J is TRBJ2-7; no clear D. The CDR3 is made up of 13 amino acids. Germline CDR1 is SEHNR and CDR2 is FQNEAQ (reference sequence). V was clipped by 10 bases and J by 6 bases, with 19 bases between them. This CDR3 reads CANISPGSAEQYF. CDR3 coding DNA: TGTGCCAACATCTCCCCTGGGTCTGCCGAGCAGTACTTC.